The 7 T cell receptor beta chains reported below all come from one sample, sequenced in a study of Graves' ophthalmopathy and Graves' hyperthyroidism. Amplified material comprised TCR beta CDR3 regions derived from RNA transcripts. HTBI primers were employed in first-round RT-PCR, then a second-round multiplex PCR followed. TCRdb used MiXCR to reprocess the multiplex PCR reads, holding one entry per CDR3 protein. The sample consists of 350,000 to 400,000 distinct CDR3 sequences, 18% of them appearing once. The specimen sequenced was peripheral blood. These receptors were taken from a woman younger than 35 with Graves' ophthalmopathy.

This clonotype was seen more than once but under ten times. The genes are TRBV12-3 or TRBV12-4 and TRBJ2-5, with 8 bases identical to TRBD1. V lost 6 bases and J lost 5; bases outside the gene matches: 11. The length of the CDR3 is 15 residues. Here the CDR3 reads CASSTGQGSGETQYF. In DNA form, the CDR3 reads TGTGCCAGCAGCACCGGACAGGGCAGTGGGGAGACCCAGTACTTC.

This clonotype was observed many times. V gene TRBV6-1 combines with J gene TRBJ1-2; TRBD1 might be the D (6 bases). This CDR3 is 15 amino acids long. In germline, CDR1 is MNHNS, CDR2 SASEGT. Trimming shortened V by 5 bases and J by 6 bases, and 19 bases separated the two germline ends. This CDR3 reads CASSISGERKNGYTF. The CDR3 coding sequence is TGTGCCAGCAGTATATCAGGGGAGAGGAAAAATGGCTACACCTTC.

This clonotype has only a few counts. Mismatch with germline at one junction end may stem from a read error. The J gene is TRBJ2-1, the V gene TRBV7-9; 8 nucleotides agree with TRBD1. The CDR3 totals 15 residues. The V gene's germline CDR1 is SEHNR and CDR2 FQNEAQ (reference sequence). The CDR3 is CASGLRQGHRNEQFF. CDR3 nucleotides: TGTGCCAGCGGCTTAAGACAGGGGCACCGCAATGAGCAGTTCTTC.

This clonotype was observed at least ten times. This chain joins TRBV28 and TRBJ1-5; 8 positions match TRBD1. Germline loops: CDR1 MDHEN, CDR2 SYDVKM. The CDR3 loop spans 14 amino acids. After removal of 5 bases from V and 6 bases from J, the junction contained 6 bases not matched to a gene. The CDR3 protein is CASSTDREVQPQHF. CDR3 coding DNA: TGTGCCAGCAGTACGGACAGGGAGGTTCAGCCCCAGCATTTT.

The chain employs TRBV10-3 and TRBJ2-5; 7 bases align to TRBD1. With 3 bases clipped from V and 4 bases from J, the junction kept 2 bases outside the gene matches. Germline V gene sequence: CDR1 ENHRY, CDR2 SYGVKD. This CDR3 comprises 13 residues. The CDR3 loop reads CAISEQGRETQYF. The CDR3 DNA reads TGTGCCATCAGTGAACAGGGGAGAGAGACCCAGTACTTC.

The gene calls are TRBV6-1 and TRBJ1-5; 7 bases align to TRBD1. The V and J ends lost 6 bases and 11 bases, in that order; junction bases with no gene match: 7. Germline-derived CDR1 and CDR2 are MNHNS and SASEGT. The CDR3 is made up of 12 amino acids. For the CDR3, the DNA is TGTGCCAGCAGCCCCCAGGGGGGGTCCCAGCATTTT. Encoded protein: CASSPQGGSQHF.

This clonotype was counted many times. The genes are TRBV5-1 and TRBJ2-4, with D tentatively TRBD1 (6 bases). The germline V and J ends were trimmed by 4 bases and 8 bases, with 19 bases remaining between them. This CDR3 has 15 amino acids. Germline lookup yields CDR1 SGHRS and CDR2 YFSETQ. The CDR3 nucleotides are TGCGCCAGCAGCCAGAATCACAGGGATTTCGACATTCAGTACTTC. This encodes CASSQNHRDFDIQYF.